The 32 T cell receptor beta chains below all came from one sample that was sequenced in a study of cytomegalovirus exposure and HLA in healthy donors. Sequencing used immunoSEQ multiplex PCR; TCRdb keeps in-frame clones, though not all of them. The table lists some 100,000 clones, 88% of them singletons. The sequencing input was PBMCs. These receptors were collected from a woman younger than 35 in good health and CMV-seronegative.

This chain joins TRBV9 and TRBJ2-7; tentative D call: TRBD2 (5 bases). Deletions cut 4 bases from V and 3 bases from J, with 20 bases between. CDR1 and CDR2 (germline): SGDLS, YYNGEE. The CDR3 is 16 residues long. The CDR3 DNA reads TGTGCCAGCAGCCCACCCCCCCCTGGACTCAACTACGAGCAGTACTTC. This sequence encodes CASSPPPPGLNYEQYF.

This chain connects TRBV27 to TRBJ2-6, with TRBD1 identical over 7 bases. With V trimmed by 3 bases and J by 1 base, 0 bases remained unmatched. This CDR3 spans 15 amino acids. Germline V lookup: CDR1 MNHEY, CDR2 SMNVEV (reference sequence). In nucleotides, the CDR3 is TGTGCCAGCAGTTTGGGACAGTCTGGGGCCAACGTCCTGACTTTC. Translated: CASSLGQSGANVLTF.

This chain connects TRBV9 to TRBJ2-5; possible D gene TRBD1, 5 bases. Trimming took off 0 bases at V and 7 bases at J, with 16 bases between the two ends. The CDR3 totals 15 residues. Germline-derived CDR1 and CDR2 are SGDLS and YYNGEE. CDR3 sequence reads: CASSVAPTQGGTQYF. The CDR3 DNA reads TGTGCCAGCAGCGTAGCTCCCACGCAGGGTGGGACCCAGTACTTC.

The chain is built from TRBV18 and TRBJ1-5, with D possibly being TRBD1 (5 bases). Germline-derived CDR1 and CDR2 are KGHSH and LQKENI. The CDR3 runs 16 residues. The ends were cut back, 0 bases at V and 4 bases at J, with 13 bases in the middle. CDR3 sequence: CASSPPNSGGNQPQHF. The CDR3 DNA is TGTGCCAGCTCACCACCGAATTCCGGGGGAAATCAGCCCCAGCATTTT. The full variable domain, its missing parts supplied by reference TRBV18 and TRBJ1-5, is NAGVMQNPRHLVRRRGQEARLRCSPMKGHSHVYWYRQLPEEGLKFMVYLQKENIIDESGMPKERFSAEFPKEGPSILRIQQVVRGDSAAYFCASSPPNSGGNQPQHFGDGTRLSIL.

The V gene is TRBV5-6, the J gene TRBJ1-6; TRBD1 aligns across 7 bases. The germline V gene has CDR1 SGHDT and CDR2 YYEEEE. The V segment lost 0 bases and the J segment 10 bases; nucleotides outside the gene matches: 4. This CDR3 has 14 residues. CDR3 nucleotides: TGTGCCAGCAGCTTGGAGGGGGCGCAATCACCCCTCCACTTT. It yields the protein CASSLEGAQSPLHF.

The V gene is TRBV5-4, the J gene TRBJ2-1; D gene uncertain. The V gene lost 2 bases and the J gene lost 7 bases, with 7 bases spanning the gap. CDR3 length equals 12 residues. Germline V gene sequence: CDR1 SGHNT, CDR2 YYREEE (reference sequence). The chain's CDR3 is CASSFGRNEQFF. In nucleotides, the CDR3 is TGTGCCAGCAGCTTTGGTAGAAATGAGCAGTTCTTC.

Written as DNA, the CDR3 is TGTGCCAGCAGCTGGGGATATGGGGGGGGGCCAATCAATGAGCAGTTCTTC. Translating it yields CASSWGYGGGPINEQFF. The chain recombines TRBV28 with TRBJ2-1; D is possibly TRBD2 (7 bases). CDR3 length equals 17 residues. From germline, CDR1 is MDHEN and CDR2 SYDVKM. V was trimmed by 6 bases and J by 6 bases, leaving 24 bases between them.

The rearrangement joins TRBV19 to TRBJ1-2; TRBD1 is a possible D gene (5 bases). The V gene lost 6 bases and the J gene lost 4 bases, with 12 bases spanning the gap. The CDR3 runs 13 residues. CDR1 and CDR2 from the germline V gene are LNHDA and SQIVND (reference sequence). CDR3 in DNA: TGTGCCAGTAGCACGTTCGACAGCTATGGCTACACCTTC. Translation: CASSTFDSYGYTF.

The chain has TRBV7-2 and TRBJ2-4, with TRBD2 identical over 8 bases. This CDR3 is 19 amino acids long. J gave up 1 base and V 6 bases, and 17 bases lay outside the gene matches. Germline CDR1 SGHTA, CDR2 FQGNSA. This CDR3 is CASSSPPGTSMGAKNIQYF. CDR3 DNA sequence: TGTGCCAGCAGTTCCCCGCCGGGGACTAGTATGGGGGCCAAAAACATTCAGTACTTC.

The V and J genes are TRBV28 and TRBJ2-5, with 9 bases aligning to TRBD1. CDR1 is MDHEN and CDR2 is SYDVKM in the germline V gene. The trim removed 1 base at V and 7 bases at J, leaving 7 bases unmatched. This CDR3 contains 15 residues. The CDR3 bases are TGTGCCAGCAGTTTATCCCCCGGGACAGGGCGGACCCAGTACTTC. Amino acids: CASSLSPGTGRTQYF.

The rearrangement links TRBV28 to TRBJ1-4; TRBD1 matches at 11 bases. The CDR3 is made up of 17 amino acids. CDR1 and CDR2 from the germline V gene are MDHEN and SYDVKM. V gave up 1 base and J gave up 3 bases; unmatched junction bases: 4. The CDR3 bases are TGTGCCAGCAGTTTATACGGACAGGGGGCAGCTAATGAAAAACTGTTTTTT. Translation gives CASSLYGQGAANEKLFF.

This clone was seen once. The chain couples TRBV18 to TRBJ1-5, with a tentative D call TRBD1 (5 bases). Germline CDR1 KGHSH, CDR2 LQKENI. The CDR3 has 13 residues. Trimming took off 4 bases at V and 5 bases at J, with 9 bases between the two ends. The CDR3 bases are TGTGCCAGCTCACGGACGGGGGATCAGCCCCAGCATTTT. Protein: CASSRTGDQPQHF.

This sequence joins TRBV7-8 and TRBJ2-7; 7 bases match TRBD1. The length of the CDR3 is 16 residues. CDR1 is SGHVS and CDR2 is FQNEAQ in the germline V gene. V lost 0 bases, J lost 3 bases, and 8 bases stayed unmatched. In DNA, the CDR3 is TGTGCCAGCAGCTTAGCGATGGCAGGGGGTAACTACGAGCAGTACTTC. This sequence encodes CASSLAMAGGNYEQYF.

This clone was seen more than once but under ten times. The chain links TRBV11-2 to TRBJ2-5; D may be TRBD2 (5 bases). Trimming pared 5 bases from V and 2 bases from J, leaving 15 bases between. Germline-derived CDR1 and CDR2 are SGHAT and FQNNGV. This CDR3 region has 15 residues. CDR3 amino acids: CASSGRRTIQETQYF. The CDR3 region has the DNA TGTGCCAGCAGCGGTCGGAGGACCATTCAAGAGACCCAGTACTTC.

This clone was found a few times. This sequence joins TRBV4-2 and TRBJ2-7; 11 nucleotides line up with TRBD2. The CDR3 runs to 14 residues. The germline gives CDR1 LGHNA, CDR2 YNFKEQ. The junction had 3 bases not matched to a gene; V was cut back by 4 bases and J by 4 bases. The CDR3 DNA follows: TGTGCCAGCAGCCGAGGGACTAGCGGATACGAGCAGTACTTC. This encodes CASSRGTSGYEQYF.

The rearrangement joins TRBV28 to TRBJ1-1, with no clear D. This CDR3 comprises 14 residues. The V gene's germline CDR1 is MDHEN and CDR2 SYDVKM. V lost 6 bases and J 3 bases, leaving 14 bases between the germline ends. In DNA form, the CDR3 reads TGTGCCAGCAGCCGTTACGTCGGGTACACTGAAGCTTTCTTT. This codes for CASSRYVGYTEAFF. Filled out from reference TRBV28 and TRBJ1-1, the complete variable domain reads DVKVTQSSRYLVKRTGEKVFLECVQDMDHENMFWYRQDPGLGLRLIYFSYDVKMKEKGDIPEGYSVSREKKERFSLILESASTNQTSMYLCASSRYVGYTEAFFGQGTRLTVV.

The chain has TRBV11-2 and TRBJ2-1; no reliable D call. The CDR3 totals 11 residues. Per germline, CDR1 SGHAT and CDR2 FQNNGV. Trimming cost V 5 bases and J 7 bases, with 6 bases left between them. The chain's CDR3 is CASSRSNEQFF. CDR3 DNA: TGTGCCAGCAGCAGGAGTAATGAGCAGTTCTTC. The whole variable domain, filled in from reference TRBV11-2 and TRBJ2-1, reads EAGVAQSPRYKIIEKRQSVAFWCNPISGHATLYWYQQILGQGPKLLIQFQNNGVVDDSQLPKDRFSAERLKGVDSTLKIQPAKLEDSAVYLCASSRSNEQFFGPGTRLTVL.

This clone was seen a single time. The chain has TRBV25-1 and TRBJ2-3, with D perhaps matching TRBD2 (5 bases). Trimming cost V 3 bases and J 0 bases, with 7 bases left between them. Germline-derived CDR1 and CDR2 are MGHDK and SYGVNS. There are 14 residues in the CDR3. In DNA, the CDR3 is TGTGCCAGCAGTGAGGGCGGGAGCACAGATACGCAGTATTTT. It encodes CASSEGGSTDTQYF.

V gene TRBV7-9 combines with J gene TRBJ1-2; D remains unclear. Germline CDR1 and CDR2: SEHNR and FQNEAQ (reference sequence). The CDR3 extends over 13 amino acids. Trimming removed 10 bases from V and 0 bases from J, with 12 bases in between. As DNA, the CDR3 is TGTGCCACCACCCCAGGATCTAACTATGGCTACACCTTC. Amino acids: CATTPGSNYGYTF.

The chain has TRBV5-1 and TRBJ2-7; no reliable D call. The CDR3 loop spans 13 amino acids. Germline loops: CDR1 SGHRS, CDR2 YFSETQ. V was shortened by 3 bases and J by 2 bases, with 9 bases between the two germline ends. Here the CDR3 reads CASSYSSTYEQYF. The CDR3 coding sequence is TGCGCCAGCAGCTACTCGAGTACCTACGAGCAGTACTTC. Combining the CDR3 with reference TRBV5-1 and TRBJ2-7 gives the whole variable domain KAGVTQTPRYLIKTRGQQVTLSCSPISGHRSVSWYQQTPGQGLQFLFEYFSETQRNKGNFPGRFSGRQFSNSRSEMNVSTLELGDSALYLCASSYSSTYEQYFGPGTRLTVT.

In DNA, the CDR3 is TGTGCCAGTAATCGGACACCCAACACCGGGGAGCTGTTTTTT. It encodes CASNRTPNTGELFF. This rearrangement joins TRBV19 to TRBJ2-2; possibly TRBD1 for D (5 bases). The V gene lost 7 bases and the J gene lost 2 bases, with 11 bases spanning the gap. Germline V lookup: CDR1 LNHDA, CDR2 SQIVND (reference sequence). This CDR3 comprises 14 residues.

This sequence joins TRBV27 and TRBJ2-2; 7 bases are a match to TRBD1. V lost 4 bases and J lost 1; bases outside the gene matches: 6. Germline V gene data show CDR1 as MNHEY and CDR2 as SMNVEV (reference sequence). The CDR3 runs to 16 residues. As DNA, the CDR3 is TGTGCCAGCAGTTCTCCCGGGGACAGGAACACCGGGGAGCTGTTTTTT. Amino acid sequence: CASSSPGDRNTGELFF.

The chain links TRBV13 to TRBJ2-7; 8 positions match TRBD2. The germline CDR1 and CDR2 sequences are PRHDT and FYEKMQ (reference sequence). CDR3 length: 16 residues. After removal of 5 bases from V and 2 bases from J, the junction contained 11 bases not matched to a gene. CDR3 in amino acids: CASSEGGSGGPYEQYF. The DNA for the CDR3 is TGTGCCAGCAGCGAAGGTGGGTCGGGAGGGCCCTACGAGCAGTACTTC.

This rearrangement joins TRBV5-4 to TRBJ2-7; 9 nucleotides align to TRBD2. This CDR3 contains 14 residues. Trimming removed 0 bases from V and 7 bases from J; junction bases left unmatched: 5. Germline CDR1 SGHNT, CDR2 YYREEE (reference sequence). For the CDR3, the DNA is TGTGCCAGCAGCTTGGGCGGGGGGGCTCGGGAGCAGTACTTC. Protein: CASSLGGGAREQYF.

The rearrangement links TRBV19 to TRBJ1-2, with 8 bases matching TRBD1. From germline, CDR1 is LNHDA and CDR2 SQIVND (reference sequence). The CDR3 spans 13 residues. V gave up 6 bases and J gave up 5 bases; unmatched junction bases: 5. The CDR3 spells CASSRDRNYGYTF. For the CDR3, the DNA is TGTGCCAGTAGCCGGGACAGGAATTATGGCTACACCTTC.

The CDR3 nucleotides read TGCGCCAGCAGCCCCGGACTAGCGGGGGTTACAGATACGCAGTATTTT. It encodes CASSPGLAGVTDTQYF. The chain couples TRBV5-1 to TRBJ2-3; 13 positions agree with TRBD2. The trim removed 4 bases at V and 3 bases at J, leaving 5 bases unmatched. The CDR3 covers 16 residues. The V gene's germline CDR1 is SGHRS and CDR2 YFSETQ.

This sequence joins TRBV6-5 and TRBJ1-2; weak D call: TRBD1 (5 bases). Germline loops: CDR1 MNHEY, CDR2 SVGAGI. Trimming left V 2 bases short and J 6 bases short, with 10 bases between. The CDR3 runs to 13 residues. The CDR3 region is CASSYGQGNGYTF. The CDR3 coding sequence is TGTGCCAGCAGTTACGGCCAGGGTAATGGCTACACCTTC.

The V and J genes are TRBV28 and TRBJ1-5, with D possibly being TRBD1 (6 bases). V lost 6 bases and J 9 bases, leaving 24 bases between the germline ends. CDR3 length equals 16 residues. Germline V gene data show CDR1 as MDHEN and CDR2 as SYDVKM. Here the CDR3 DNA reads TGTGCCAGCAGGGGGGACGGGACACGGGGACGGGGGCCCCAGCATTTT. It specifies CASRGDGTRGRGPQHF. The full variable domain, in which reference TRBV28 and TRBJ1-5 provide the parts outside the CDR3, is DVKVTQSSRYLVKRTGEKVFLECVQDMDHENMFWYRQDPGLGLRLIYFSYDVKMKEKGDIPEGYSVSREKKERFSLILESASTNQTSMYLCASRGDGTRGRGPQHFGDGTRLSIL.

The CDR3 sequence is CASSLTPRSPYGYTF. CDR3 DNA: TGTGCCAGCAGTTTAACGCCCAGGTCGCCCTATGGCTACACCTTC. The chain couples TRBV28 to TRBJ1-2; D remains ambiguous. Per germline, CDR1 MDHEN and CDR2 SYDVKM. Trimming took 2 bases from V and 4 from J, leaving 14 bases between them. CDR3 length: 15 amino acids.

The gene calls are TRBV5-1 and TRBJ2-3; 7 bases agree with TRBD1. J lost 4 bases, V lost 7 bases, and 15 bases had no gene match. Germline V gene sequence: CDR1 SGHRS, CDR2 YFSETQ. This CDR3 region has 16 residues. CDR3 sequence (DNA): TGCGCCAGCCAAGCCGGGACAGTTGGGGTCGCAGATACGCAGTATTTT. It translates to CASQAGTVGVADTQYF.

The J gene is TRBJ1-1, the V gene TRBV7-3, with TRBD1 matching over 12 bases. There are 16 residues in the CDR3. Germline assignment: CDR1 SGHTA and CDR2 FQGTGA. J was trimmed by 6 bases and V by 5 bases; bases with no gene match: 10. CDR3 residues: CASSLVPGQGASEAFF. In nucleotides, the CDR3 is TGTGCCAGCAGCCTAGTCCCGGGACAGGGGGCATCTGAAGCTTTCTTT.

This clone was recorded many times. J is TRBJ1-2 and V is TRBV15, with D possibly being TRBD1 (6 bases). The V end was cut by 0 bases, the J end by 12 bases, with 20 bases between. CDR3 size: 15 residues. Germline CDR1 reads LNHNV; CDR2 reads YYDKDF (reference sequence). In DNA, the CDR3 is TGTGCCACCAGCAGAGATCGGGGGGGCTCATCGGAGGACACCTTC. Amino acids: CATSRDRGGSSEDTF. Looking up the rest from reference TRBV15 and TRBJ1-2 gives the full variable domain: DAMVIQNPRYQVTQFGKPVTLSCSQTLNHNVMYWYQQKSSQAPKLLFHYYDKDFNNEADTPDNFQSRRPNTSFCFLDIRSPGLGDTAMYLCATSRDRGGSSEDTFGSGTRLTVV.